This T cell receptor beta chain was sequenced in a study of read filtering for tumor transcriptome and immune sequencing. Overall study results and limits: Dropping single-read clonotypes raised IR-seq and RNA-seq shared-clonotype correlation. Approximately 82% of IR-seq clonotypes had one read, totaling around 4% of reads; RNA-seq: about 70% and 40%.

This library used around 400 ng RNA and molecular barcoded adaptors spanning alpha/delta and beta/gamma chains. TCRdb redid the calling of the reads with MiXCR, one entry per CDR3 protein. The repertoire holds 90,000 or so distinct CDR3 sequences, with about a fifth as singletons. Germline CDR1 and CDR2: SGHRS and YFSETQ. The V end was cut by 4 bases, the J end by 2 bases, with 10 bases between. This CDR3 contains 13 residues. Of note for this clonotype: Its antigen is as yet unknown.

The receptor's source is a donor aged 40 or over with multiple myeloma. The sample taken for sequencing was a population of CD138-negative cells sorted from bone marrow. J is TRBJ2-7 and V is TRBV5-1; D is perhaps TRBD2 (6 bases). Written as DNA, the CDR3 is TGCGCCAGCAGCCCTGGGACTCCCTACGAGCAGTACTTC. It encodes CASSPGTPYEQYF.